This TCR beta chain appears in the sequencing data of a study of blood T cell repertoires in COVID-19. Study overall: T cells, B-cell-depleted T cells, or PBMCs supplied cDNA or gDNA.

The ends were cut back, 3 bases at V and 0 bases at J, with 5 bases in the middle. CDR1 MDHEN and CDR2 SYDVKM come from the germline V gene. The CDR3 length is 13 residues. Participant reports of clinical history set cohort assignment. As handled by the study authors: Amplifying reference gene primers gave estimates of nucleated cell counts. Measured with immunoSEQ multiplex PCR; TCRdb has only the in-frame clones, and not every one. From that table come the V and J calls and clone size; the DNA was used to work out D and trimming. The repertoire includes about 200,000 clones, about 82% of them detected once, and 5.6% sits in the top ten.

This clonotype was sampled from a man aged 40-50 years with acute COVID-19. The chain employs TRBV28 and TRBJ1-1; D call uncertain. Sequenced material: PBMCs or T cells enriched from blood (not recorded which). The CDR3: CASSLELNTEAFF. In DNA, the CDR3 is TGTGCCAGCAGTTTGGAGCTGAACACTGAAGCTTTCTTT.